This T cell receptor beta chain was captured by sequencing in a study of shared clonotypes between healthy human individuals. Method: immunoSEQ multiplex PCR; TCRdb's copy keeps in-frame clones and lacks some. The table records millions of clones, roughly 91% of them present only once. The CDR3 consists of 12 residues. Per the germline V gene, CDR1 is SQVTM and CDR2 is ANQGSEA. Trimming removed 7 bases at V and 2 bases at J, with 9 bases between. This clone was counted a single time. In the naive CD8 group, cells lacked CD45RO and were positively selected for CCR7, so terminally differentiated effector memory CD45RA+ cells were left out.

The chain links TRBV29-1 to TRBJ2-1, with D hard to call. Sequenced: naive CD8+ T cells from PBMCs. The sequence came from a man aged 18 to 29 in good health. Some clones in this sample may be carry-over from other donors' samples. The CDR3 loop reads CSALEAYNEQFF. CDR3 DNA sequence: TGCAGCGCCCTGGAAGCCTACAATGAGCAGTTCTTC.